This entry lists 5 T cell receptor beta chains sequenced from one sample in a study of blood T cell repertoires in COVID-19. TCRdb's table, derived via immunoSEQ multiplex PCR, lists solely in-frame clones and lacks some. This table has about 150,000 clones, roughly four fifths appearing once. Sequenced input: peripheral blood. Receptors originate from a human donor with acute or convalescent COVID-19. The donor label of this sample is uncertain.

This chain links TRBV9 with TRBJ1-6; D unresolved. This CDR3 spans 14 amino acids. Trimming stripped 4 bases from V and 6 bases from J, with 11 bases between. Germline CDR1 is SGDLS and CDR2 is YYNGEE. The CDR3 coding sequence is TGTGCCAGCAGCACGCAGACGGGTAATTCACCCCTCCACTTT. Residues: CASSTQTGNSPLHF.

The chain's CDR3 is CASSDQGANGYTF. The CDR3 region has the DNA TGCGCCAGCAGCGACCAGGGGGCTAATGGCTACACCTTC. The chain is built from TRBV5-1 and TRBJ1-2; 8 bases are shared with TRBD1. This CDR3 contains 13 residues. Trimming took 4 bases from V and 6 from J; bases not matched to a gene: 5. Per germline, CDR1 SGHRS and CDR2 YFSETQ.

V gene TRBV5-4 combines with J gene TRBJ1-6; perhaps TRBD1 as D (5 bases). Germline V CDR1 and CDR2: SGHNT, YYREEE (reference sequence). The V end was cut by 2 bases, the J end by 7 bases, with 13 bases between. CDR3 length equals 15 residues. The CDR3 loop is CASSFEGLENSPLHF. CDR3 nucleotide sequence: TGTGCCAGCAGCTTTGAGGGACTCGAGAATTCACCCCTCCACTTT.

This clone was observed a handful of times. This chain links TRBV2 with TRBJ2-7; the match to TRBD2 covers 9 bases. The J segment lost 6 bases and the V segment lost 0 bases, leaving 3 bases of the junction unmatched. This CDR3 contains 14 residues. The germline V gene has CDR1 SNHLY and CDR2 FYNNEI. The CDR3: CASSEALAGTEQYF. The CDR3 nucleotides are TGTGCCAGCAGTGAAGCTCTAGCGGGGACCGAGCAGTACTTC.

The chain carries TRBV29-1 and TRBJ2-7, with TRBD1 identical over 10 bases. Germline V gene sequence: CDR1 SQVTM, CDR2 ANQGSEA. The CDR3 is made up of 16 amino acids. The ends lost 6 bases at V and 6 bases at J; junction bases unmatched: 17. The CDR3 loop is CSVRDRGNVGRVEQYF. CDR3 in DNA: TGCAGCGTGCGGGACAGGGGTAACGTTGGGCGGGTCGAGCAGTACTTC.